This T cell receptor beta chain was captured by sequencing in a study of a mutant IDH1 vaccine in newly diagnosed glioma. Trimming removed 5 bases at V and 6 bases at J, with 10 bases between. This CDR3 has 12 residues. The germline V gene has CDR1 SGHAT and CDR2 FQNNGV. On this clone: The antigen is undetermined.

Profiling relied on immunoSEQ multiplex PCR, and the TCRdb table lists in-frame clones only, not all of them. Among 69,000 or so clones listed, about 88% were seen once. The time point was: week 35, safety follow-up. The vaccine gave 300 ug of a 20-mer mutant IDH1 peptide subcutaneously per dose. The chain links TRBV11-2 to TRBJ1-1; D is uncertain. The TCR sequence derives from a man under 40 with glioma. The sample consisted of PBMCs, taken from a glioma patient whose treatment included an IDH1 peptide vaccine. The CDR3 region is CASSLGPSEAFF. CDR3 coding DNA: TGTGCCAGCAGCCTTGGACCTTCTGAAGCTTTCTTT.